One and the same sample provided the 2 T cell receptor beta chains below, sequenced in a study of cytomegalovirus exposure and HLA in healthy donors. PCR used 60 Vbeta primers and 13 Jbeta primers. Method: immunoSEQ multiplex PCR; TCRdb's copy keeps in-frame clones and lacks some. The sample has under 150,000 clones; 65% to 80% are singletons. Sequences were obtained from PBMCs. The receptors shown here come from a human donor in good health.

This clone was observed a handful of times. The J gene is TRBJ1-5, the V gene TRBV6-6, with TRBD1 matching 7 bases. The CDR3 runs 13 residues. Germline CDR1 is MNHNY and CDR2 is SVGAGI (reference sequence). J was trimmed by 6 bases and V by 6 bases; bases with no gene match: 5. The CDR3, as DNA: TGTGCCAGCAGCGAACAGGGGAGTCAGCCCCAGCATTTT. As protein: CASSEQGSQPQHF.

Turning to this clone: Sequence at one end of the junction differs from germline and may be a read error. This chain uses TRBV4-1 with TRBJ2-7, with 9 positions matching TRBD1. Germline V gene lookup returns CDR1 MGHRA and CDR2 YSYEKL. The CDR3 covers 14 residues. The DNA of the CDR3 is TGTGCCAGCAGCCCTTCGGACAGGGGCTACGAGCAGTACTTC. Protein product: CASSPSDRGYEQYF.